Following are 28 T cell receptor beta chains from one sample sequenced in a study of glioma-infiltrating T cells after dendritic cell vaccination. Data came from immunoSEQ multiplex PCR; TCRdb stores just in-frame clones and leaves some out. Found here are nearly 85,000 clones, about 90% of them singletons; the top ten hold approximately 3%. The sequenced sample was blood, obtained before dendritic cell vaccination. Receptors originate from a human donor with glioblastoma.

V and J are TRBV28 and TRBJ2-6; D might be TRBD1 (5 bases). The germline V gene has CDR1 MDHEN and CDR2 SYDVKM. Trimming cost V 5 bases and J 0 bases, with 14 bases left between them. This CDR3 is 17 amino acids long. The CDR3 loop is CASSTTGSSSGANVLTF. As DNA, the CDR3 is TGTGCCAGCAGTACTACAGGATCTAGCTCTGGGGCCAACGTCCTGACTTTC.

V and J are TRBV7-9 and TRBJ2-2, with 12 bases lining up with TRBD1. Unmatched junction bases numbered 8, after V lost 7 bases and J lost 8 bases. In germline, CDR1 is SEHNR, CDR2 FQNEAQ (reference sequence). The CDR3 runs to 15 residues. The CDR3 DNA reads as TGTGCCAGCAACTTCTTGGGACAGGGGGCAGGGGAGCTGTTTTTT. It encodes CASNFLGQGAGELFF.

The chain uses TRBV4-2 and TRBJ2-2; TRBD2 is a possible D gene (6 bases). CDR3 length: 15 amino acids. With 4 bases removed from V and 2 bases from J, the gap between germline ends came to 11 bases. Germline-derived CDR1 and CDR2 are LGHNA and YNFKEQ. CDR3 amino acids: CASSLGTHNTGELFF. The CDR3, as DNA: TGTGCCAGCAGCCTCGGGACTCATAACACCGGGGAGCTGTTTTTT.

With regard to this clone: This sample also contains other DNA sequences that code for the same CDR3. The CDR3 region is CASGGAYNSPLHF. CDR3 coding DNA: TGTGCCTCCGGAGGGGCCTATAATTCACCCCTCCACTTT. V usage is TRBV19 and J usage is TRBJ1-6; D is perhaps TRBD1 (5 bases). This CDR3 is 13 amino acids long. V dropped 11 bases and J dropped 2 bases, with 10 bases sitting between them. CDR1 and CDR2 from the germline V gene are LNHDA and SQIVND (reference sequence).

The chain combines TRBV6-6 with TRBJ2-3; D may be TRBD2 (7 bases). The CDR3 has 13 residues. Per the germline V gene, CDR1 is MNHNY and CDR2 is SVGAGI (reference sequence). V gave up 2 bases and J gave up 6 bases, with 9 bases separating them. The CDR3 DNA follows: TGTGCCAGCAGTTACCGGGGGGCGGATACGCAGTATTTT. Translating it yields CASSYRGADTQYF.

This chain uses TRBV7-2 with TRBJ1-1; D possibly corresponds to TRBD1 (6 bases). CDR1 SGHTA and CDR2 FQGNSA come from the germline V gene. V dropped 3 bases and J dropped 5 bases, with 16 bases sitting between them. The CDR3 totals 15 residues. The CDR3 DNA reads TGTGCCAGCAGCTTGTCAGGGGCTCTGGGAACTGAAGCTTTCTTT. It yields the protein CASSLSGALGTEAFF.

This clone was found once. CDR3 residues: CASREGTGGPNEQFF. The CDR3 DNA follows: TGTGCCAGCAGGGAGGGGACAGGGGGACCCAATGAGCAGTTCTTC. The rearrangement links TRBV2 to TRBJ2-1; 11 positions agree with TRBD1. CDR3 length: 15 residues. CDR1 is SNHLY, CDR2 FYNNEI, per germline. V lost 6 bases to trimming and J lost 6 bases; unmatched junction nucleotides: 7.

This clone was seen a single time. The chain employs TRBV10-2 and TRBJ2-7; possibly TRBD2 for D (5 bases). Trimming took off 6 bases at V and 6 bases at J, with 18 bases between the two ends. The CDR3 contains 14 residues. CDR1 and CDR2 from the germline V gene are WSHSY and SAAADI. For the CDR3, the DNA is TGCGCCAGCAGCAGGACTGTTCGTAGTTCCGAGCAGTACTTC. Translated: CASSRTVRSSEQYF.

The rearrangement joins TRBV5-1 to TRBJ2-5; D gene ambiguous. The CDR3 runs 14 residues. Germline assignment: CDR1 SGHRS and CDR2 YFSETQ. Trimming shortened V by 0 bases and J by 5 bases, and 11 bases separated the two germline ends. CDR3 sequence: CASSLGLPAETQYF. The CDR3 coding sequence is TGCGCCAGCAGCTTGGGTCTTCCCGCGGAGACCCAGTACTTC.

The chain carries TRBV6-1 and TRBJ2-3; perhaps TRBD1 as D (6 bases). Trimming left V 6 bases short and J 4 bases short, with 14 bases between. The length of the CDR3 is 14 residues. Germline values: CDR1 MNHNS, CDR2 SASEGT. This chain's CDR3 is CASRLRTAPDTQYF. The CDR3, as DNA: TGTGCCAGCAGACTGAGGACAGCGCCAGATACGCAGTATTTT.

The chain joins TRBV30 to TRBJ2-5, with 9 bases that match TRBD2. The CDR3 is 15 residues long. V gave up 0 bases and J gave up 5 bases; unmatched junction bases: 7. Germline V lookup: CDR1 GTSNPN, CDR2 SVGIG (reference sequence). The CDR3 bases are TGTGCCTGGAGTGTACCTAGCGGGGTCCGGGAGACCCAGTACTTC. Amino acid sequence: CAWSVPSGVRETQYF.

This chain links TRBV30 with TRBJ1-5; TRBD1 matches at 8 bases. J lost 6 bases, V lost 3 bases, and 4 bases had no gene match. The CDR3 has 13 amino acids. Germline V gene data show CDR1 as GTSNPN and CDR2 as SVGIG (reference sequence). CDR3 sequence: CAWRGQEGQPQHF. In DNA, the CDR3 is TGTGCCTGGAGGGGACAGGAGGGTCAGCCCCAGCATTTT. Full variable domain (missing parts from reference TRBV30 and TRBJ1-5): SQTIHQWPATLVQPVGSPLSLECTVEGTSNPNLYWYRQAAGRGLQLLFYSVGIGQISSEVPQNLSASRPQDRQFILSSKKLLLSDSGFYLCAWRGQEGQPQHFGDGTRLSIL.

The CDR3: CASSIEQGTEAFF. The CDR3 DNA reads as TGTGCCAGTAGTATAGAACAGGGCACTGAAGCTTTCTTT. The chain employs TRBV19 and TRBJ1-1, with a possible D match to TRBD1 (6 bases). The CDR3 is 13 amino acids. The V gene lost 0 bases and the J gene lost 4 bases, with 6 bases spanning the gap. The germline V gene has CDR1 LNHDA and CDR2 SQIVND (reference sequence).

This chain connects TRBV19 to TRBJ1-5, with D unclear. With 2 bases removed from V and 6 bases from J, the gap between germline ends came to 14 bases. The CDR3 spans 15 residues. The germline CDR1 and CDR2 sequences are LNHDA and SQIVND (reference sequence). The CDR3 here is CASSISWGGGQPQHF. CDR3 sequence (DNA): TGTGCCAGTAGTATAAGTTGGGGAGGCGGTCAGCCCCAGCATTTT.

CDR3 region: CASSPGSFYEQYF. CDR3 nucleotides: TGTGCCAGCAGTCCGGGGAGTTTCTACGAGCAGTACTTC. The V call is TRBV7-3, the J call TRBJ2-7; the D gene is possibly TRBD2 (5 bases). Between the trimmed V and J ends, which lost 6 bases and 3 bases, there was a span of 12 bases. The CDR3 has 13 amino acids. Germline V gives CDR1 SGHTA, CDR2 FQGTGA.

This chain uses TRBV7-2 with TRBJ1-2; unclear D gene. In germline, CDR1 is SGHTA, CDR2 FQGNSA. The CDR3 runs to 13 residues. Trimming removed 5 bases at V and 10 bases at J, with 17 bases between. For the CDR3, the DNA is TGTGCCAGCAGCCAACGTGCGCCTCTATTCTACACCTTC. Translating it yields CASSQRAPLFYTF.

The CDR3 DNA reads TGTGCCAGTAGGTTCCAGGGGGCGGGTCGGGGCTACACCTTC. It yields the protein CASRFQGAGRGYTF. The J gene is TRBJ1-2, the V gene TRBV19; the match to TRBD1 covers 8 bases. The length of the CDR3 is 14 residues. CDR1 and CDR2 (germline): LNHDA, SQIVND (reference sequence). Losses at the gene ends were 6 bases for V and 8 bases for J; bases not matched to a gene: 11.

V gene TRBV5-1 combines with J gene TRBJ1-2, with a tentative D call TRBD1 (5 bases). This CDR3 contains 15 residues. Trimming took 0 bases from V and 4 from J, leaving 13 bases between them. CDR1 is SGHRS, CDR2 YFSETQ, per germline. CDR3 sequence (DNA): TGCGCCAGCAGCTTGGCGGAGGGGAATGGCTATGGCTACACCTTC. This gives the protein CASSLAEGNGYGYTF.

CDR3 nucleotide sequence: TGTGCCAGCAGCTTGCTCAGGGCTGGATTCACCGGGGAGCTGTTTTTT. Residues: CASSLLRAGFTGELFF. The rearrangement uses TRBV5-6 and TRBJ2-2; D may be TRBD1 (5 bases). From germline, CDR1 is SGHDT and CDR2 YYEEEE. The CDR3 is made up of 16 amino acids. Trimming stripped 1 base from V and 4 bases from J, with 14 bases between.

CDR3 sequence: CASSQFIGNTEAFF. Written as DNA, the CDR3 is TGTGCCAGCAGCCAGTTCATCGGGAACACTGAAGCTTTCTTT. The chain is built from TRBV14 and TRBJ1-1; no reliable D call. Germline-derived CDR1 and CDR2 are SGHDN and FVKESK. This CDR3 has 14 residues. V gave up 3 bases and J gave up 1 base, with 9 bases separating them.

In DNA form, the CDR3 reads TGTGCCAGTGGAGAAATATGGCCCCAGCATTTT. Its protein is CASGEIWPQHF. The rearrangement links TRBV19 to TRBJ1-5; unclear D gene. V lost 8 bases, J lost 9 bases, and 11 bases lay in between. Germline V gives CDR1 LNHDA, CDR2 SQIVND (reference sequence). This CDR3 comprises 11 residues.

The CDR3 region has the DNA TGTGCCAGCAGTATACGACGGTGGGCCACTGAAGCTTTCTTT. Its protein product is CASSIRRWATEAFF. This chain links TRBV6-5 with TRBJ1-1; D is uncertain. Germline V CDR1 and CDR2: MNHEY, SVGAGI. V lost 5 bases, J lost 4 bases, and 14 bases lay in between. The CDR3 spans 14 residues.

The chain carries TRBV27 and TRBJ1-1, with 8 bases matching TRBD1. The V gene's germline CDR1 is MNHEY and CDR2 SMNVEV (reference sequence). CDR3 length: 14 residues. V gave up 6 bases and J gave up 1 base; unmatched junction bases: 4. CDR3: CASRQGGPNTEAFF. The CDR3, as DNA: TGTGCCAGCAGACAGGGGGGGCCGAACACTGAAGCTTTCTTT.

The J gene is TRBJ2-7, the V gene TRBV7-9; 8 bases agree with TRBD2. The CDR3 spans 16 residues. The V and J ends lost 2 bases and 1 base, in that order; junction bases with no gene match: 7. The germline CDR1 and CDR2 sequences are SEHNR and FQNEAQ (reference sequence). The CDR3 is CASSLTMAGGSYEQYF. Here the CDR3 DNA reads TGTGCCAGCAGCTTAACAATGGCGGGAGGTTCCTACGAGCAGTACTTC.

This clone was picked up one time. CDR3 region: CASSYDRGDSNQPQHF. The DNA for the CDR3 is TGTGCCAGCAGCTACGACAGGGGTGATAGCAATCAGCCCCAGCATTTT. The chain employs TRBV5-8 and TRBJ1-5, with 8 bases identical to TRBD1. The length of the CDR3 is 16 residues. V shed 3 bases and J 0 bases; nucleotides not matched to a gene: 5. Germline loops: CDR1 SGHTS, CDR2 YDEGEE.

The chain is built from TRBV11-3 and TRBJ1-1, with 9 bases fitting TRBD1. Trimming took 1 base from V and 6 from J; bases not matched to a gene: 6. This CDR3 has 15 amino acids. Germline CDR1 and CDR2: SGHNT and YENEEA. CDR3 bases: TGTGCCAGCAGCTTAGGGGACAGGGTAGACGCTGAAGCTTTCTTT. Protein product: CASSLGDRVDAEAFF.

CDR3 nucleotides: TGTGCCAGCAGCTTTGGGACAGGGGAGGACGGCTACACCTTC. Translated, it gives CASSFGTGEDGYTF. J is TRBJ1-2 and V is TRBV7-8; TRBD1 matches 10 bases. Per the germline V gene, CDR1 is SGHVS and CDR2 is FQNEAQ. V was pared by 3 bases and J by 8 bases, with 6 bases of the junction left unmatched. The CDR3 loop spans 14 amino acids.

This sequence joins TRBV28 and TRBJ2-7, with D maybe TRBD2 (6 bases). V lost 5 bases, J lost 11 bases, and 13 bases lay in between. The CDR3 is 11 amino acids. Per the germline V gene, CDR1 is MDHEN and CDR2 is SYDVKM. The CDR3 region has the DNA TGTGCCAGCAGTGCGGAGGGTTCGAAGTACTTC. It is translated as CASSAEGSKYF. Based on the CDR3 plus reference TRBV28 and TRBJ2-7, the full variable domain is DVKVTQSSRYLVKRTGEKVFLECVQDMDHENMFWYRQDPGLGLRLIYFSYDVKMKEKGDIPEGYSVSREKKERFSLILESASTNQTSMYLCASSAEGSKYFGPGTRLTVT.